This T cell receptor beta chain was found in a study of OX40 agonist ivuxolimab in advanced cancers. About the study as a whole: Ivuxolimab was a fully human IgG2 agonistic monoclonal antibody targeting the costimulatory receptor OX40 (CD134). Intravenous ivuxolimab was administered to patients every 2 weeks at six dose levels: 0.01, 0.1, 0.3, 1.5, 3 and 10 mg/kg. Of the approximately 50 dose-escalation patients, hepatocellular carcinoma was present in around 20, melanoma in around 15, renal cell carcinoma in 9 and head and neck cancer in 9. In the dose-escalation cohort, roughly 80% of patients were male, and the mean age was about 55 years, with a range of 23 to 79. Prior anti-PD-1, anti-PD-L1 or anti-CTLA-4 therapy was permitted, and 40% of dose-escalation patients had received checkpoint inhibitors. Partial responses were achieved by three dose-escalation patients, of whom one had hepatocellular carcinoma and two had cutaneous melanoma. The point of sequencing TCRbeta in the periphery was to test whether ivuxolimab changed TCR sequence diversity and drove clonal T-cell expansion. The paper describes the monotherapy dose-escalation part (N = 52 patients) of the phase I trial of ivuxolimab. Broader findings and caveats from the paper: On average, CD8+ T cells showed more expanded clones than CD4+ T cells after ivuxolimab. Which antigens the clonally expanded peripheral T cells were specific for was not determined. Low levels of normalized T-cell clonal expansion were also seen in some nonresponding patients. Clonal expansion of both CD4+ and CD8+ blood T cells was observed from baseline to week 6 at doses 0.1 to 3.0 mg/kg. In partial responders in the 0.1-3.0 mg/kg groups, normalized peripheral clonal expansion was found to be among the lowest, especially among CD8+ T cells.

Worth noting for this clone: Which antigen it targets is not known. No much larger clonotype is one base removed from it; base qualities were not supplied.

For sequencing of the TCRbeta CDR3 region, genomic DNA was extracted from the sorted cells. The immunoSEQ Assay was used for sequencing of TCRbeta CDR3 regions. Entries here come from immuneACCESS through TCRdb and include only in-frame sequences with V and J called. Some clones fail to appear in such tables; in the studies checked, an unresolved V gene covers under half of the shortfall, and the cause of the remainder is unknown. For this sample the table gives tens of thousands of clones, of which nearly 90% were detected only once. The ten biggest clones cover around 5.1% of the sample. The CDR3 covers 18 residues, taking in both the cysteine and the phenylalanine. Only the CDR3 DNA stays, 54 bases, in frame from base 1. Via the germline V gene (reference sequence), CDR1 is SEHNR and CDR2 FQNEAQ. At the junction V is shortened by 5 bases and J by 1 base, with 23 bases in between. Patients with autoimmune disease history or receiving systemic immunosuppression were excluded from the trial. Peripheral blood for TCR sequencing was drawn from every dose cohort at baseline, at cycle 4 day 1 and at cycle 7 day 1. Samples were obtained from an open-label, multicenter, first-in-human phase I dose-escalation trial of ivuxolimab. Adults with locally advanced or metastatic head and neck squamous cell, hepatocellular, melanoma or renal cell carcinoma were enrolled in the trial. Before TCR sequencing, CD4+ and CD8+ T cells were separately sorted from peripheral blood.

Sequencing was performed on CD4+ or CD8+ T cells sorted from blood, taken in a trial of the OX40 agonist ivuxolimab. The receptor chain draws on TRBV7-9 and TRBJ1-1; a weak D assignment points to TRBD1 (6 bases agree). The receptor comes from an adult with an advanced solid tumor such as melanoma, head and neck, liver or kidney cancer. The encoded CDR3 is CASSPSPGVKTGNTEAFF. The nucleotide sequence is TGTGCCAGCAGCCCCTCGCCGGGGGTTAAGACAGGGAACACTGAAGCTTTCTTT.